This T cell receptor beta chain was captured by sequencing in a study of immune cell composition in non-small cell lung cancer. The trim removed 1 base at V and 8 bases at J, leaving 12 bases unmatched. Looked up from germline, CDR1 is SGHTA and CDR2 is FQGNSA. The CDR3 is 18 amino acids. Here immunoSEQ multiplex PCR was the method, and the copy in TCRdb shows in-frame clones only, minus some. Counted here are fewer than 3,500 clones, 70% to 80% occurring once; the ten biggest clones make up roughly a fifth. The source is a human donor with non-small cell lung cancer. The chain joins TRBV7-2 to TRBJ2-1; 12 bases map to TRBD2. Sequenced material: lung tumor tissue. The CDR3 DNA reads TGTGCCAGCAGCTTAGTTAGACTAGCGGGAGTGAGTATCGATGAGCAGTTCTTC. It codes for CASSLVRLAGVSIDEQFF.